This is a list of T cell receptor beta chains from one sample in a study of identical twins. TCRdb itself ran the 5' RACE reads through MiXCR, one entry per CDR3 protein. The profile shows 420,000 or so distinct CDR3 sequences, about a fifth of them singletons. Sequenced: naive T cells sorted from blood. These receptors came from a man aged 50 to 60 in good health. Both conserved end residues are part of each CDR3. The D gene is left open where the match is weak. Expanded clones are given a class, and other clones once, few, many or no size at all.

d_gene	abundance	j_gene	len	v_gene	CDR3aa	CDR3nt
TRBD2	NA	TRBJ2-1	17	TRBV4-2	CASSRGTSGGGYNEQFF	TGTGCCAGCAGCCGCGGGACTAGCGGGGGGGGGTACAATGAGCAGTTCTTC
TRBD2	once	TRBJ2-5	14	TRBV20-1	CSASRREGQETQYF	TGCAGTGCTAGTCGGAGGGAGGGCCAAGAGACCCAGTACTTC
TRBD1	NA	TRBJ1-1	14	TRBV5-4	CASSLVGGSDEAFF	TGTGCCAGCAGCTTGGTAGGGGGCTCTGATGAAGCTTTCTTT
NA	many	TRBJ2-7	14	TRBV5-1	CASSFGGSPDEQYF	TGCGCCAGCAGCTTTGGGGGGTCCCCCGACGAGCAGTACTTC
TRBD2	NA	TRBJ2-1	13	TRBV20-1	CSARNSGGAEGFF	TGCAGTGCTAGAAATAGCGGGGGGGCCGAGGGGTTCTTC
NA	NA	TRBJ2-1	16	TRBV7-9	CASSLTAGSSYNEQFF	TGTGCCAGCAGCTTAACGGCGGGGAGCTCCTACAATGAGCAGTTCTTC
TRBD1	NA	TRBJ2-7	14	TRBV7-2	CASSLGTGWIEQYF	TGTGCCAGCAGCTTAGGGACAGGGTGGATCGAGCAGTACTTC
TRBD1	NA	TRBJ1-2	15	TRBV7-2	CASSLRRDRVHGYTF	TGTGCCAGCAGCTTACGCCGGGACAGGGTCCATGGCTACACCTTC
NA	NA	TRBJ1-5	14	TRBV20-1	CSARDPRGGQPQHF	TGCAGTGCTAGAGATCCCCGTGGGGGTCAGCCCCAGCATTTT
TRBD2	NA	TRBJ2-7	16	TRBV3-1	CASSQAPQAGSDEQYF	TGTGCCAGCAGCCAAGCCCCTCAAGCGGGGTCGGACGAGCAGTACTTC
NA	few	TRBJ1-5	14	TRBV9	CASSPYPHDQPQHF	TGTGCCAGCAGCCCTTACCCCCACGATCAGCCCCAGCATTTT
TRBD1	few	TRBJ2-1	16	TRBV5-1	CASSLEGQGTYNEQFF	TGCGCCAGCAGCTTGGAGGGACAGGGTACCTACAATGAGCAGTTCTTC